Listed here are 6 T cell receptor beta chains from one sample, sequenced in a study of blood T cells in healthy people across ages. It was with a sample-barcoded 5' primer and a J-beta primer mix that a second PCR of roughly 7 to 12 cycles was run. Each CDR3 protein gets one entry after TCRdb re-called the 5' RACE reads with MiXCR. Seen here are roughly 730,000 distinct CDR3 sequences, just over 55% observed once, and the top ten hold roughly 26%. The specimen was blood. The receptors here all came from a man in his forties in good health.

V usage is TRBV13 and J usage is TRBJ2-5, with 8 bases fitting TRBD2. The V gene end was trimmed by 5 bases and the J gene end by 5 bases; junction bases not matched to a gene: 13. Germline assignment: CDR1 PRHDT and CDR2 FYEKMQ (reference sequence). The CDR3 length is 16 residues. The CDR3 here is CASSLPTSAIFETQYF. For the CDR3, the DNA is TGTGCCAGCAGCCTACCGACTAGCGCTATATTCGAGACCCAGTACTTC. The full variable domain, its missing parts supplied by reference TRBV13 and TRBJ2-5, is AAGVIQSPRHLIKEKRETATLKCYPIPRHDTVYWYQQGPGQDPQFLISFYEKMQSDKGSIPDRFSAQQFSDYHSELNMSSLELGDSALYFCASSLPTSAIFETQYFGPGTRLLVL.

This rearrangement joins TRBV20-1 to TRBJ2-1, with 7 nucleotides matching TRBD1. Trimming at V came to 5 bases and at J to 1 base, leaving 2 bases not matched to a gene. The V gene's germline CDR1 is DFQATT and CDR2 SNEGSKA (reference sequence). There are 13 residues in the CDR3. The CDR3 loop reads CSASGQSYNEQFF. CDR3 coding DNA: TGCAGTGCTTCGGGACAGTCCTACAATGAGCAGTTCTTC.

The rearrangement links TRBV6-2 or TRBV6-3 to TRBJ2-1; 10 bases line up with TRBD1. The germline V gene has CDR1 MNHEY and CDR2 SVGEGT. The CDR3 runs to 16 residues. The J segment lost 5 bases and the V segment lost 7 bases, leaving 11 bases of the junction unmatched. CDR3 sequence: CASTIPLGQGDNEQFF. The CDR3 DNA follows: TGTGCCAGCACTATACCCCTTGGACAGGGGGACAATGAGCAGTTCTTC.

The chain recombines TRBV27 with TRBJ2-7, with 8 bases fitting TRBD1. The CDR3 runs to 15 residues. Germline lookup yields CDR1 MNHEY and CDR2 SMNVEV (reference sequence). V lost 5 bases and J lost 0; bases outside the gene matches: 6. The CDR3 region has the DNA TGTGCCAGCAGTAGGACAGGGTTAGGCTCCTACGAGCAGTACTTC. Translating it yields CASSRTGLGSYEQYF.

This rearrangement joins TRBV6-2 or TRBV6-3 to TRBJ2-3; 10 nucleotides match TRBD2. In germline, CDR1 is MNHEY, CDR2 SVGEGT. The CDR3 runs to 19 residues. Trimming removed 2 bases from V and 0 bases from J; junction bases left unmatched: 11. Here the CDR3 reads CASSYPSLWTSGSTDTQYF. The CDR3 DNA reads as TGTGCCAGCAGTTACCCATCCCTCTGGACTAGCGGAAGCACAGATACGCAGTATTTT.

The chain joins TRBV6-5 to TRBJ1-5, with D hard to call. The V gene's germline CDR1 is MNHEY and CDR2 SVGAGI. The V and J ends lost 6 bases and 0 bases respectively, with 9 bases between them. The CDR3 extends over 14 amino acids. CDR3 nucleotides: TGTGCCAGCAGGGCCGACCTTAGCAATCAGCCCCAGCATTTT. Amino acids: CASRADLSNQPQHF.